This T cell receptor (beta chain) emerged from a study of early T cells in non-severe SARS-CoV-2 infection. About the study: Bulk RNA from unsorted whole blood was sequenced; chains were unpaired. Study observations and caveats: Matches to VDJdb favored anti-spike CD8 responses and missed private and CD4 specificities.

Trimming removed 4 bases at V and 4 bases at J, with 19 bases between. This CDR3 region has 16 residues. Looked up from germline, CDR1 is MDHEN and CDR2 is SYDVKM. Points on this clonotype: Its antigen is as yet unknown.

Attachment of unique molecular identifiers was made to individual cDNA molecules. In TCRdb, the 5' RACE reads were re-called with MiXCR into one record per CDR3 protein. The sample lists over 25,000 distinct CDR3 sequences, about 8.6% seen once, with roughly 13% in the top ten. This TCR came from an adult who was a healthcare worker with PCR-confirmed SARS-CoV-2 infection or an uninfected control (not recorded which). Specimen: whole blood. The chain combines TRBV28 with TRBJ1-1; D not certain. The CDR3 sequence is CASSSSLSGEGTEAFF. The CDR3 DNA reads TGTGCCAGCAGTTCTTCATTGAGTGGGGAGGGCACTGAAGCTTTCTTT. Drawing the rest from reference TRBV28 and TRBJ1-1, the complete variable domain is DVKVTQSSRYLVKRTGEKVFLECVQDMDHENMFWYRQDPGLGLRLIYFSYDVKMKEKGDIPEGYSVSREKKERFSLILESASTNQTSMYLCASSSSLSGEGTEAFFGQGTRLTVV.